The clone carrying this TCR beta chain was detected a few times. TCRdb keeps only in-frame clones here, not all; method: immunoSEQ multiplex PCR. In the table there are about 110,000 clones, roughly nine tenths of which are singletons. These data come from a study of OX40 agonist ivuxolimab in advanced cancers. The CDR3 runs 14 residues. Per germline, CDR1 MNHEY and CDR2 SVGAGI. Trimming removed 5 bases from V and 2 bases from J; junction bases left unmatched: 5. This chain links TRBV6-5 with TRBJ2-7, with 8 nucleotides matching TRBD2. The starting material was CD4+ or CD8+ T cells sorted from blood, obtained in a trial of the OX40 agonist ivuxolimab. The TCR originated in an adult with an advanced solid tumor such as melanoma, head and neck, liver or kidney cancer. CDR3 sequence: CASSAGGDTYEQYF. The DNA of the CDR3 is TGTGCCAGCAGTGCCGGGGGGGACACCTACGAGCAGTACTTC.